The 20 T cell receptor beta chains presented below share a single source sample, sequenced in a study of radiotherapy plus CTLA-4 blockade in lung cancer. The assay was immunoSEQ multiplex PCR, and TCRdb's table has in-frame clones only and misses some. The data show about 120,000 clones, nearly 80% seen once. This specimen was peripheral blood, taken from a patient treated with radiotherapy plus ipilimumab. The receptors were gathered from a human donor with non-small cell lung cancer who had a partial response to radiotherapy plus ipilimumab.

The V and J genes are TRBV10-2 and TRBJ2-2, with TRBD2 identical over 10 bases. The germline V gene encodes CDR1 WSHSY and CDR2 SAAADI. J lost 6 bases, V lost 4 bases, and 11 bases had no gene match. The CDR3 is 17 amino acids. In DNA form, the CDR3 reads TGCGCCAGCAGTGGAAGCGGGAGGGCCGGCTTAGCCGGGGAGCTGTTTTTT. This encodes CASSGSGRAGLAGELFF.

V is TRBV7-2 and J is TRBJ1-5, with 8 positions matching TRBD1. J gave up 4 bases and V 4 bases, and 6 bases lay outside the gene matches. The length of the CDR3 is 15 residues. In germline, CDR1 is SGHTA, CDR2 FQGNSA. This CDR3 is CASSSGQAGNQPQHF. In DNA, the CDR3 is TGTGCCAGCAGCTCGGGACAGGCCGGTAATCAGCCCCAGCATTTT.

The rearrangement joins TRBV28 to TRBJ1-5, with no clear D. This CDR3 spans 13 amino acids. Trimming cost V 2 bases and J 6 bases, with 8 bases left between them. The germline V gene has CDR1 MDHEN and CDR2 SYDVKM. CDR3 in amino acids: CASSLVAVQPQHF. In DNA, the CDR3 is TGTGCCAGCAGTTTAGTGGCGGTTCAGCCCCAGCATTTT.

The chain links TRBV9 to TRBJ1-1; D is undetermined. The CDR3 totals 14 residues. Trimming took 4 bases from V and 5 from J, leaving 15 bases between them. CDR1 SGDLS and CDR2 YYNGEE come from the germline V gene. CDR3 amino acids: CASSPTTDITEAFF. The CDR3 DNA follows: TGTGCCAGCAGCCCAACTACCGATATTACTGAAGCTTTCTTT.

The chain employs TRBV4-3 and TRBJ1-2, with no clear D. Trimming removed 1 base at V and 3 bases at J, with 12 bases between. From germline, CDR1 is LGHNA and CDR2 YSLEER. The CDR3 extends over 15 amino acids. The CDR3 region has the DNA TGCGCCAGCAGCCAAGGTCAAGGGCGGGACTATGGCTACACCTTC. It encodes CASSQGQGRDYGYTF.

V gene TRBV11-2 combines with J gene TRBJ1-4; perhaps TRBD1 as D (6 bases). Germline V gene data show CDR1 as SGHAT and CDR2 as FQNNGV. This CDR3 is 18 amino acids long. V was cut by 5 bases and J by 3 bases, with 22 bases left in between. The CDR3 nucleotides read TGTGCCAGCAGCGCCCCGTGGGGGCAAAAGGGAGCTAATGAAAAACTGTTTTTT. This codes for CASSAPWGQKGANEKLFF.

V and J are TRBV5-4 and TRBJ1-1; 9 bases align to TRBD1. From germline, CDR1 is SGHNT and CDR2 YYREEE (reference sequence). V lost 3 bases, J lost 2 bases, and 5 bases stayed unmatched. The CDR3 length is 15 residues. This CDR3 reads CASSSDRGANTEAFF. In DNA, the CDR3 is TGTGCCAGCAGCTCCGACAGGGGGGCCAACACTGAAGCTTTCTTT.

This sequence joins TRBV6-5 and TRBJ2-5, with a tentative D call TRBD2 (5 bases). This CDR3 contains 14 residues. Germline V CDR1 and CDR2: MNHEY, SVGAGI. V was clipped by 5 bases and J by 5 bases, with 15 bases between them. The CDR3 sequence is CASSDTRGQETQYF. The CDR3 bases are TGTGCCAGCAGTGACACTAGAGGGCAGGAGACCCAGTACTTC.

CDR3: CASSLDERVYSNQPQHF. Here the CDR3 DNA reads TGTGCCAGCAGCTTAGATGAGAGGGTTTATAGCAATCAGCCCCAGCATTTT. The V call is TRBV11-2, the J call TRBJ1-5, with D uncertain. The CDR3 sequence is 17 residues long. V lost 0 bases to trimming and J lost 0 bases, with 12 bases between them. CDR1 and CDR2 from the germline V gene are SGHAT and FQNNGV.

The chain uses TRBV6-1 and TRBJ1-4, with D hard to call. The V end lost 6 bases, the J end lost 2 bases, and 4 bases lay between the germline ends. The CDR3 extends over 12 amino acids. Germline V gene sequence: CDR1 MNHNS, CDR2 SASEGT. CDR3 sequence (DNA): TGTGCCAGCAGCAGGACTAATGAAAAACTGTTTTTT. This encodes CASSRTNEKLFF.

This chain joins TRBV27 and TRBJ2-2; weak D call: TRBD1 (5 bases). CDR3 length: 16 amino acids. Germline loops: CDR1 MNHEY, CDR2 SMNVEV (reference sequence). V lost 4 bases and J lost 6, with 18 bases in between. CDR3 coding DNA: TGTGCCAGCAGTTCGACCGGACAAATCCTCCCCGGGGAGCTGTTTTTT. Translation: CASSSTGQILPGELFF.

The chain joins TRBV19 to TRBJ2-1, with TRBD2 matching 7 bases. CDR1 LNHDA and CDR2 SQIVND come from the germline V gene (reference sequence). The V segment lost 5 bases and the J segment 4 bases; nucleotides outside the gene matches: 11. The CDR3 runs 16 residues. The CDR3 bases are TGTGCCAGTAGTGCATCTTCTAGCGGCCCTTACAATGAGCAGTTCTTC. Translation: CASSASSSGPYNEQFF. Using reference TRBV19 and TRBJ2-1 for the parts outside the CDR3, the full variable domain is DGGITQSPKYLFRKEGQNVTLSCEQNLNHDAMYWYRQDPGQGLRLIYYSQIVNDFQKGDIAEGYSVSREKKESFPLTVTSAQKNPTAFYLCASSASSSGPYNEQFFGPGTRLTVL.

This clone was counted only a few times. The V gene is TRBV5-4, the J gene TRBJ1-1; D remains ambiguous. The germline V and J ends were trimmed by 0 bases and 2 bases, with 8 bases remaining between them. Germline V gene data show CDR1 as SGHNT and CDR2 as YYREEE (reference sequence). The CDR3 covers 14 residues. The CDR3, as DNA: TGTGCCAGCAGCTTGGTGGGCAGTAACACTGAAGCTTTCTTT. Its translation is CASSLVGSNTEAFF.

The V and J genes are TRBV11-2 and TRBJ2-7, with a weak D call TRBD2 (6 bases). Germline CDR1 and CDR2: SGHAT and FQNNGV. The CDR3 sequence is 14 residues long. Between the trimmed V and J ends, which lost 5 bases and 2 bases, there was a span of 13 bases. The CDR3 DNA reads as TGTGCCAGCAGCCTGCGGGCGGGACCCTACGAGCAGTACGTC. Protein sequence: CASSLRAGPYEQYV.

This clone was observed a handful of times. The DNA for the CDR3 is TGTGCCAGCAGTTACGTCGCAGGGAATAACTATGGCTACACCTTC. It specifies CASSYVAGNNYGYTF. The gene calls are TRBV6-6 and TRBJ1-2, with D possibly being TRBD1 (5 bases). CDR3 length equals 15 residues. V lost 2 bases and J lost 1, with 11 bases in between. Germline CDR1 MNHNY, CDR2 SVGAGI (reference sequence).

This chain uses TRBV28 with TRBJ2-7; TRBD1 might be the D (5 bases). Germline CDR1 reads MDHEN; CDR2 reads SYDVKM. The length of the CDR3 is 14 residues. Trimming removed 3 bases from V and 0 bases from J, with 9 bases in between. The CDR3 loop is CASSLQGSSYEQYF. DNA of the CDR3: TGTGCCAGCAGTTTGCAGGGAAGCTCCTACGAGCAGTACTTC.

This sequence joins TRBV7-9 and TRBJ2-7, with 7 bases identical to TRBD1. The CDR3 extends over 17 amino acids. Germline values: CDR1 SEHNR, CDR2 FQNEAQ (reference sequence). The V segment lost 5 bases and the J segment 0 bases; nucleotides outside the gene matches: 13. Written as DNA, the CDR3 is TGTGCCAGCAGCACAGGGGAATATAAAACCCACTCCTACGAGCAGTACGTC. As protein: CASSTGEYKTHSYEQYV.

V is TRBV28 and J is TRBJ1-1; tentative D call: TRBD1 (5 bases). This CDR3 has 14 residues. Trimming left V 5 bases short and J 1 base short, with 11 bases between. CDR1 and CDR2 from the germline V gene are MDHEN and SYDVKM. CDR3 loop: CASSIPRENTEAFF. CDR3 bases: TGTGCCAGCAGTATACCCAGGGAGAACACTGAAGCTTTCTTT.

CDR3 bases: TGTGCCAGTAGTATAGGAGTAGGAGGATCCACTGAAGCTTTCTTT. Translating gives CASSIGVGGSTEAFF. The chain combines TRBV19 with TRBJ1-1; D is unclear. V shed 1 base and J shed 4 bases, with 13 bases lying between them. Germline V gene data show CDR1 as LNHDA and CDR2 as SQIVND (reference sequence). The CDR3 loop spans 15 amino acids.

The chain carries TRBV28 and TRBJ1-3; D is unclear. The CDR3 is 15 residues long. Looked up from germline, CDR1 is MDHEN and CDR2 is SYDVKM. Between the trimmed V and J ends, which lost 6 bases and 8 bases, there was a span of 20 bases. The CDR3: CASSLTQALTDTIYF. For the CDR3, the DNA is TGTGCCAGCAGCCTTACCCAAGCGCTAACTGACACCATATATTTT.